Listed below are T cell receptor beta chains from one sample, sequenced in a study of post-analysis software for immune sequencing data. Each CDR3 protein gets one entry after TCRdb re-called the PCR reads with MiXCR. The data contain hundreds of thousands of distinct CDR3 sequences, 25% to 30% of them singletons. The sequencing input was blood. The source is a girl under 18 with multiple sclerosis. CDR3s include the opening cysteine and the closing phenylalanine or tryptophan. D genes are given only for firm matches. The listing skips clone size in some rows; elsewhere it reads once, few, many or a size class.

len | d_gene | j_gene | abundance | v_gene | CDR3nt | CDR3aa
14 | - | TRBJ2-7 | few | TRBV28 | TGTGCCAGCAGCCCAACTAGTATCGGCTACGAGCAGTACTTC | CASSPTSIGYEQYF
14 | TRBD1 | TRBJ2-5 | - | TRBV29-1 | TGCAGCGTTGAAAAAGACAGGGAAGGAGAGACCCAGTACTTC | CSVEKDREGETQYF
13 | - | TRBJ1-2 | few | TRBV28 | TGTGCCAGCAGTTTAGGCTGGGTCGGTGGCTACACCTTC | CASSLGWVGGYTF
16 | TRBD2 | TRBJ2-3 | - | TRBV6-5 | TGTGCCAGCAGACCCTGGACTAGCGGGAGCACAGGTACGCAGTATTTT | CASRPWTSGSTGTQYF
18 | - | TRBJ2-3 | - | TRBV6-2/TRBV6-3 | TGTGCCAGCAGTTACTCCCCCACGTTGAGAAAAACCACAGGTACGCAGTATTTT | CASSYSPTLRKTTGTQYF
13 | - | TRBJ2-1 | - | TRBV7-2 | TGTGCCGTGGCGGCCCTCTCCTACAATGAGCAGTTCTTC | CAVAALSYNEQFF
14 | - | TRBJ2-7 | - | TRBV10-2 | TGCGCCACTGGTGTCCTAGCGCTTTCCTACGGGCAGTACTTC | CATGVLALSYGQYF
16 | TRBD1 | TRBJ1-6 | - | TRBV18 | TGTGCCAGCTCACCTTTGCCGACAGGGCAGGATTCACCCCTCCACTTT | CASSPLPTGQDSPLHF
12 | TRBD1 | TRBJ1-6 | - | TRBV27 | TGTGCCAGCAGGGACAGGGATTCGCCCCTCCACTTT | CASRDRDSPLHF
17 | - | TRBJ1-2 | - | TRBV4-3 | TGCGCCAGCAGCCAAGATCTCGGCGTCGGAGGGTTAGGTGGCTACACCTTC | CASSQDLGVGGLGGYTF
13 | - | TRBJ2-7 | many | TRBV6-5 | TGTGCCAGCAGTTACGGGGGATCCTACGAGCAGTACTTC | CASSYGGSYEQYF
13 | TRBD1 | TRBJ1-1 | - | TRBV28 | TGTGCCAGCAGACCGAGACAGGGGCCTGAAGCTTTCTTT | CASRPRQGPEAFF